A selection of T cell receptor beta chains follows, all from one sample in a study of OX40 agonist ivuxolimab in advanced cancers. Measured with immunoSEQ multiplex PCR; TCRdb has only the in-frame clones, and not every one. The data contain tens of thousands of clones, around 88% of them singletons. The sample in question was CD4+ or CD8+ T cells sorted from blood, obtained in a trial of the OX40 agonist ivuxolimab. The source of these receptors is an adult with an advanced solid tumor such as melanoma, head and neck, liver or kidney cancer. The CDR3 runs from the conserved cysteine through the conserved F or W. A D gene is named only where the DNA matches it firmly. The size field is filled for only some rows; it gives once, few, many or a size class.

clone_size,v_call,d_call,cdr3_length,j_call,cdr3_nt,cdr3_aa
.,TRBV27,.,13,TRBJ1-2,TGTGCCAGCAGTTTATACCTTGGATATGGCTACACCTTC,CASSLYLGYGYTF
.,TRBV12-5,TRBD1,17,TRBJ1-1,TGTGCTAGTGGTTTGCCCCGGGACAGGGGGCGCGACACTGAAGCTTTCTTT,CASGLPRDRGRDTEAFF
.,TRBV6-1,.,13,TRBJ1-6,TGTGCCAGCAGTGAGGACGGGTGGTTGCCCCTCCACTTT,CASSEDGWLPLHF
.,TRBV19,TRBD2,16,TRBJ2-1,TGTGCCACCAGGACGGGCGGGAGGACACGCCACAATGAGCAGTTCTTC,CATRTGGRTRHNEQFF
.,TRBV5-1,TRBD1,15,TRBJ1-4,TGCGCCAGCAGCTTTGGACAGGGGGGTAGTGAAAAACTGTTTTTT,CASSFGQGGSEKLFF
.,TRBV18,.,13,TRBJ1-4,TGTGCCAGCTCACCGAGAACTAATGAAAAACTGTTTTTT,CASSPRTNEKLFF
.,TRBV19,.,13,TRBJ2-2,TGTGCCACCCCTCGAGGGAACACCGGGGAGCTGTTTTTT,CATPRGNTGELFF
.,TRBV6-1,TRBD1,14,TRBJ1-1,TGTGCCAGCAGTGAATTGGGACAGTACACTGAAGCTTTCTTT,CASSELGQYTEAFF
.,TRBV7-6,.,13,TRBJ2-1,TGTGCCAGCAGCTCACGACCAGGCAATGAGCAGTTCTTC,CASSSRPGNEQFF
.,TRBV9,TRBD2,14,TRBJ2-3,TGTGCCAGCAGCCCCCGACTAGCCTCCGATACGCAGTATTTT,CASSPRLASDTQYF
few,TRBV19,.,14,TRBJ1-5,TGTGCCAGTAGATCTCCTGAGGACTGGCAGCCCCAGCATTTT,CASRSPEDWQPQHF
once,TRBV5-1,.,15,TRBJ2-7,TGCGCCAGCAGACAGGGCAGGGACCCTACCTACGAGCAGTACTTC,CASRQGRDPTYEQYF
.,TRBV7-2,TRBD1,17,TRBJ1-4,TGTGCCAGCAGCTTATTCGTCGGGGGACAGGGTTATGAAAAACTGTTTTTT,CASSLFVGGQGYEKLFF
.,TRBV30,.,13,TRBJ1-2,TGTGCCTGGAGTGAACAGGGCGCCTATGGCTACACCTTC,CAWSEQGAYGYTF
.,TRBV6-1,.,15,TRBJ2-5,TGTGCCAGCACCTCGGGTGGAGGGGGCGAGGAGACCCAGTACTTC,CASTSGGGGEETQYF
.,TRBV6-5,.,15,TRBJ1-1,TGTGCCAGCAGACGACTAATGGTTTCTGGGGCTGAAGCTTTCTTT,CASRRLMVSGAEAFF
once,TRBV11-3,TRBD1,13,TRBJ1-1,TGTGCCAGCAGCGGACAGGCGAACACTGAAGCTTTCTTT,CASSGQANTEAFF
.,TRBV5-4,.,16,TRBJ1-1,TGTGCCAGCAGCTCGGGGACGTTCTCGGGGTACACTGAAGCTTTCTTT,CASSSGTFSGYTEAFF
.,TRBV15,.,17,TRBJ2-2,TGTGCCACCAGCAGAGATCTGGGGCAGGGGCCGACCGGGGAGCTGTTTTTT,CATSRDLGQGPTGELFF
.,TRBV2,.,14,TRBJ2-1,TGTGCCAGCAGTGACAGGGCCCTCGACAATGAGCAGTTCTTC,CASSDRALDNEQFF
.,TRBV10-1,TRBD1,13,TRBJ1-2,TGCGCCAGCAGTCCTCAGGGGGCCGGGGTGTACACCTTC,CASSPQGAGVYTF
.,TRBV10-3,.,13,TRBJ1-2,TGTGCCACATCACGAGGGGTGTCGTATGGCTACACCTTC,CATSRGVSYGYTF
.,TRBV6-5,.,15,TRBJ2-5,TGTGCCAGCAGTTACTCGGGGGGGGCAGGGGAGACCCAGTACTTC,CASSYSGGAGETQYF
.,TRBV5-4,TRBD2,14,TRBJ2-3,TGTGCCAGCAGAAATAGCGGGAGCACAGATACGCAGTATTTT,CASRNSGSTDTQYF
.,TRBV2,.,15,TRBJ2-5,TGTGCCAGCAGTGAGTTCCGCAGAAGCCAAGAGACCCAGTACTTC,CASSEFRRSQETQYF
.,TRBV11-2,TRBD2,13,TRBJ2-5,TGTGCCAGCAGCTTAAGCGGGGGGGAGACCCAGTACTTC,CASSLSGGETQYF
.,TRBV2,TRBD1,15,TRBJ1-2,TGTGCCAGCAGTTCCCAAGGGACAGGGAAAAGTGGCTACACCTTC,CASSSQGTGKSGYTF
.,TRBV19,TRBD1,16,TRBJ1-2,TGTGCCAGTAGGGGGACAGGGGGCGAACTAAACTATGGCTACACCTTC,CASRGTGGELNYGYTF
few,TRBV6-5,TRBD2,15,TRBJ2-1,TGTGCCAGCAGTTACGACGGGGGGGCCGGAGTAAAGCAGTTCTTC,CASSYDGGAGVKQFF
.,TRBV18,.,12,TRBJ2-7,TGTGCCAGCTCACCACCGGGGTACGAGCAGTACTTC,CASSPPGYEQYF
once,TRBV5-6,.,14,TRBJ1-2,TGTGCCAGCAGCTTGAGTGGGAATTCCTATGGCTACACCTTC,CASSLSGNSYGYTF
.,TRBV7-6,TRBD2,17,TRBJ2-7,TGTGCCAGCAGCTTAGAGCGGTGGGGCGGGGGTACGGGCGAGCAGTACTTC,CASSLERWGGGTGEQYF
.,TRBV19,.,14,TRBJ1-2,TGTGCCAGTAGTATAGACCGGGGGCGTCCTGGCTACACCTTC,CASSIDRGRPGYTF
.,TRBV10-3,.,15,TRBJ1-2,TGTGCCATTTTGGAGCCATTTAAGGCCCCCTATGGCTACACCTTC,CAILEPFKAPYGYTF
.,TRBV4-1,.,17,TRBJ2-1,TGCGCCAGCAGCCCCTTTTCAAATAGCGCCTCCTACAATGAGCAGTTCTTC,CASSPFSNSASYNEQFF
.,TRBV5-1,.,14,TRBJ2-1,TGCGCCAGCAGCTTGGATAGTTCCTACAATGAGCAGTTCTTC,CASSLDSSYNEQFF
.,TRBV6-1,.,14,TRBJ2-3,TGTGCCAGCGAAAGGGTCTCAGAAGGAGATACGCAGTATTTT,CASERVSEGDTQYF
few,TRBV5-1,TRBD1,17,TRBJ2-1,TGCGCCAGCAGCTTGGGGTTTGGGACAGGGTCGGTCTATGAGCAGTTCTTC,CASSLGFGTGSVYEQFF